The 29 T cell receptor beta chains below come from one sample, sequenced in a study of shared clonotypes between healthy human individuals. Clones were sequenced by immunoSEQ multiplex PCR, and TCRdb holds only the in-frame ones, with some missing. In the table there are approximately 2,300,000 clones, 85% to 95% of which are singletons. The source material was naive CD4+ T cells from PBMCs. Subset described: CD45RA+ positively selected. The origin of the receptors is a man aged 18-30 years in good health. Some clones in this sample may be carry-over from other donors' samples.

The chain employs TRBV7-2 and TRBJ1-1; perhaps TRBD1 as D (5 bases). The CDR3 sequence is 13 residues long. V lost 7 bases, J lost 4 bases, and 13 bases lay in between. The germline V gene has CDR1 SGHTA and CDR2 FQGNSA. The CDR3 region is CASTQRGGTEAFF. The CDR3 nucleotides read TGTGCCAGCACCCAACGCGGGGGCACTGAAGCTTTCTTT.

This rearrangement joins TRBV30 to TRBJ2-1; D gene ambiguous. CDR3 length: 11 residues. Trimming removed 2 bases at V and 12 bases at J, with 11 bases between. CDR1 and CDR2 from the germline V gene are GTSNPN and SVGIG (reference sequence). CDR3 loop: CAWSLSGGQFF. The DNA for the CDR3 is TGTGCCTGGAGTTTATCCGGCGGGCAGTTCTTC. The complete variable domain, with remaining parts taken from reference TRBV30 and TRBJ2-1, reads SQTIHQWPATLVQPVGSPLSLECTVEGTSNPNLYWYRQAAGRGLQLLFYSVGIGQISSEVPQNLSASRPQDRQFILSSKKLLLSDSGFYLCAWSLSGGQFFGPGTRLTVL.

As concerns this clone: Other DNA sequences of this sample code for an identical CDR3. The gene calls are TRBV5-1 and TRBJ2-7; 9 bases are shared with TRBD1. The CDR3 covers 14 residues. Losses at the gene ends were 1 base for V and 7 bases for J; bases not matched to a gene: 6. Germline V gene lookup returns CDR1 SGHRS and CDR2 YFSETQ. The CDR3: CASSLRDREGEQYF. Written as DNA, the CDR3 is TGCGCCAGCAGCTTGAGGGACAGGGAGGGGGAGCAGTACTTC.

The V and J genes are TRBV7-2 and TRBJ1-1, with 7 bases that match TRBD1. This CDR3 region has 16 residues. The ends lost 5 bases at V and 1 base at J; junction bases unmatched: 10. Per the germline V gene, CDR1 is SGHTA and CDR2 is FQGNSA. The CDR3 DNA reads as TGTGCCAGCAGCCCCCAATGGGGGACAGAGAACACTGAAGCTTTCTTT. It codes for CASSPQWGTENTEAFF.

V and J are TRBV7-9 and TRBJ2-1; a possible D gene is TRBD1 (5 bases). Trimming removed 6 bases at V and 9 bases at J, with 12 bases between. CDR1 is SEHNR, CDR2 FQNEAQ, per germline (reference sequence). This CDR3 comprises 12 residues. The CDR3 protein is CASSLQRGEQFF. In nucleotides, the CDR3 is TGTGCCAGCAGTCTCCAAAGGGGTGAGCAGTTCTTC.

CDR3 nucleotide sequence: TGTGCCAGCAGTTCGCAGGGGGTGGTAGGTGGCTACACCTTC. It translates to CASSSQGVVGGYTF. This rearrangement joins TRBV28 to TRBJ1-2, with 7 bases identical to TRBD1. The ends lost 4 bases at V and 7 bases at J; junction bases unmatched: 9. From germline, CDR1 is MDHEN and CDR2 SYDVKM. The CDR3 contains 14 residues.

V is TRBV6-1 and J is TRBJ1-1, with D uncertain. The CDR3 consists of 14 residues. Germline loops: CDR1 MNHNS, CDR2 SASEGT. Trimming shortened V by 7 bases and J by 4 bases, and 16 bases separated the two germline ends. CDR3: CASIRQISSTEAFF. In nucleotides, the CDR3 is TGTGCCAGCATCAGGCAGATTAGTTCCACTGAAGCTTTCTTT.

This chain links TRBV2 with TRBJ2-4, with 15 positions matching TRBD2. Germline values: CDR1 SNHLY, CDR2 FYNNEI. Losses at the gene ends were 6 bases for V and 13 bases for J; bases not matched to a gene: 7. The CDR3 runs 14 residues. Here the CDR3 DNA reads TGTGCCAGCAGCGGGGGACTAGCGGGAGGAGGACAGTACTTC. Translating gives CASSGGLAGGGQYF.

This chain connects TRBV10-1 to TRBJ2-5, with 8 positions matching TRBD1. CDR3 length: 14 residues. Germline-derived CDR1 and CDR2 are WNHNN and SYGVQD (reference sequence). The V gene end was trimmed by 5 bases and the J gene end by 4 bases; junction bases not matched to a gene: 6. As DNA, the CDR3 is TGCGCCAGCAGTCCGGACAGGGCAGGAGAGACCCAGTACTTC. This sequence encodes CASSPDRAGETQYF.

The chain uses TRBV10-3 and TRBJ2-2, with 8 bases fitting TRBD1. The germline gives CDR1 ENHRY, CDR2 SYGVKD. This CDR3 contains 15 residues. V trimming: 6 bases; J trimming: 2 bases; junction bases outside the gene matches: 5. This chain's CDR3 is CAIRRGQGNTGELFF. CDR3 bases: TGTGCCATCAGACGAGGACAGGGCAACACCGGGGAGCTGTTTTTT.

This chain links TRBV4-2 with TRBJ1-2; D is unclear. CDR1 is LGHNA, CDR2 YNFKEQ, per germline. Trimming took off 5 bases at V and 0 bases at J, with 10 bases between the two ends. The CDR3 sequence is 14 residues long. As DNA, the CDR3 is TGTGCCAGCAGCTACCCAAACGCTAACTATGGCTACACCTTC. Translating gives CASSYPNANYGYTF.

The chain has TRBV5-1 and TRBJ2-7; TRBD1 aligns across 12 bases. The V gene end was trimmed by 0 bases and the J gene end by 6 bases; junction bases not matched to a gene: 7. Germline values: CDR1 SGHRS, CDR2 YFSETQ. CDR3 length: 16 amino acids. In DNA, the CDR3 is TGCGCCAGCAGCTTGGCCGAGGGACAGGGGGCAAGCGAGCAGTACTTC. This translates into CASSLAEGQGASEQYF.

To note about this clone: The same CDR3 can be traced to other DNA sequences in this sample. The chain employs TRBV5-1 and TRBJ1-1; D not resolved. V shed 0 bases and J shed 3 bases, with 9 bases lying between them. The CDR3 covers 14 residues. Germline CDR1 is SGHRS and CDR2 is YFSETQ. The CDR3 coding sequence is TGCGCCAGCAGCTTGGGGCAAGGTCACACTGAAGCTTTCTTT. Translated, it gives CASSLGQGHTEAFF.

This clone has just one count. The CDR3 sequence: CAWGRDAANYGYTF. CDR3 coding DNA: TGTGCCTGGGGCAGGGACGCAGCTAACTATGGCTACACCTTC. The gene calls are TRBV30 and TRBJ1-2; TRBD1 is a possible D gene (5 bases). Trimming left V 5 bases short and J 0 bases short, with 13 bases between. This CDR3 comprises 14 residues. Germline values: CDR1 GTSNPN, CDR2 SVGIG (reference sequence).

V is TRBV11-1 and J is TRBJ2-1; 8 bases are a match to TRBD2. The CDR3 runs 17 residues. Germline CDR1 SGHAT, CDR2 FQDESV (reference sequence). With 4 bases clipped from V and 9 bases from J, the junction kept 17 bases outside the gene matches. Here the CDR3 DNA reads TGTGCCAGCAGCTCCCCGGGGGAGCGGGGGACTAGGGGTGAGCAGTTCTTC. Translated: CASSSPGERGTRGEQFF.

The genes are TRBV2 and TRBJ2-7; TRBD1 aligns across 7 bases. The CDR3 is made up of 14 amino acids. V lost 6 bases and J lost 4; bases outside the gene matches: 9. CDR1 and CDR2 from the germline V gene are SNHLY and FYNNEI. The CDR3 DNA reads TGTGCCAGCAGCCTCGAGACAGGGAATTACGAGCAGTACTTC. Translation gives CASSLETGNYEQYF.

This rearrangement joins TRBV4-1 to TRBJ2-7; TRBD1 matches 10 bases. This CDR3 is 16 amino acids long. Trimming removed 4 bases from V and 3 bases from J; junction bases left unmatched: 9. CDR1 MGHRA and CDR2 YSYEKL come from the germline V gene. In DNA, the CDR3 is TGCGCCAGCAGCCGCGGCGGGACAGGGGCAGACTACGAGCAGTACTTC. Amino acids: CASSRGGTGADYEQYF.

The chain joins TRBV9 to TRBJ2-7, with TRBD1 identical over 8 bases. Germline CDR1 SGDLS, CDR2 YYNGEE. With 4 bases clipped from V and 6 bases from J, the junction kept 12 bases outside the gene matches. This CDR3 has 15 amino acids. This CDR3 reads CASSPLGTGHLEQYF. Written as DNA, the CDR3 is TGTGCCAGCAGCCCACTTGGGACAGGACATCTCGAGCAGTACTTC.

The rearrangement links TRBV10-3 to TRBJ2-1; D might be TRBD2 (5 bases). Trimming stripped 2 bases from V and 10 bases from J, with 15 bases between. This CDR3 comprises 14 residues. From germline, CDR1 is ENHRY and CDR2 SYGVKD. For the CDR3, the DNA is TGTGCCATCAGTGAGCCTACTAGTGGGAAGGAGCAGTTCTTC. As protein: CAISEPTSGKEQFF.

This chain links TRBV29-1 with TRBJ1-2; TRBD1 aligns across 10 bases. Trimming at V came to 7 bases and at J to 6 bases, leaving 14 bases not matched to a gene. Germline V CDR1 and CDR2: SQVTM, ANQGSEA. The CDR3 spans 15 residues. CDR3 coding DNA: TGCAGCGCTTCTCGCCCGGGGACAGGGGAGGATGGCTACACCTTC. As protein: CSASRPGTGEDGYTF.

The chain uses TRBV11-2 and TRBJ1-1; no definite D call. Germline CDR1 is SGHAT and CDR2 is FQNNGV. V lost 6 bases to trimming and J lost 7 bases, with 18 bases between them. The CDR3 runs to 14 residues. The CDR3 region is CASRVPFGEGEAFF. The CDR3 DNA follows: TGTGCCAGCAGGGTTCCCTTCGGGGAAGGTGAAGCTTTCTTT.

V usage is TRBV7-3 and J usage is TRBJ2-2, with 10 bases lining up with TRBD2. V dropped 1 base and J dropped 7; count of bases not matched to a gene: 6. This CDR3 spans 16 amino acids. Per germline, CDR1 SGHTA and CDR2 FQGTGA. CDR3 coding DNA: TGTGCCAGCAGCTTAAATCGGGCTAGCGGGAGCGGGGAGCTGTTTTTT. It is translated as CASSLNRASGSGELFF.

J is TRBJ1-4 and V is TRBV28; 11 bases map to TRBD1. CDR1 and CDR2 from the germline V gene are MDHEN and SYDVKM. The CDR3 is 17 amino acids. The junction had 7 bases not matched to a gene; V was cut back by 3 bases and J by 4 bases. DNA for the CDR3: TGTGCCAGCAGTTTGCGGACAGGGGGCGCAGGTAATGAAAAACTGTTTTTT. It codes for CASSLRTGGAGNEKLFF.

This clone has just one count. The gene calls are TRBV9 and TRBJ1-1; D unclear. CDR1 and CDR2 (germline): SGDLS, YYNGEE. Deletions cut 3 bases from V and 1 base from J, with 13 bases between. The CDR3 spans 15 residues. Here the CDR3 DNA reads TGTGCCAGCAGCGGTTATGGACTCAGGAACACTGAAGCTTTCTTT. The encoded protein is CASSGYGLRNTEAFF.

The chain joins TRBV2 to TRBJ2-7, with 10 bases lining up with TRBD2. Per the germline V gene, CDR1 is SNHLY and CDR2 is FYNNEI. The length of the CDR3 is 15 residues. Trimming took 9 bases from V and 7 from J; bases not matched to a gene: 15. CDR3 sequence (DNA): TGTGCCAGTCTACCTAGCGGGAGCCCCGTAGGGGAGCAGTACTTC. This encodes CASLPSGSPVGEQYF. The full variable domain, with the rest looked up from reference TRBV2 and TRBJ2-7, is EPEVTQTPSHQVTQMGQEVILRCVPISNHLYFYWYRQILGQKVEFLVSFYNNEISEKSEIFDDQFSVERPDGSNFTLKIRSTKLEDSAMYFCASLPSGSPVGEQYFGPGTRLTVT.

The J gene is TRBJ2-1, the V gene TRBV7-2; 12 bases are shared with TRBD1. This CDR3 contains 17 residues. The V gene's germline CDR1 is SGHTA and CDR2 FQGNSA. J was trimmed by 6 bases and V by 2 bases; bases with no gene match: 8. The CDR3 loop reads CASSLKFRDRGLNEQFF. The CDR3 DNA is TGTGCCAGCAGCTTAAAGTTTAGGGACAGGGGGCTCAATGAGCAGTTCTTC.

This clone was counted a single time. The chain uses TRBV5-8 and TRBJ2-1; no clear D. Germline CDR1 and CDR2: SGHTS and YDEGEE. CDR3 length: 12 residues. V lost 4 bases and J lost 7, with 9 bases in between. DNA for the CDR3: TGTGCCAGCAGCCCTATATGGAATGAGCAGTTCTTC. Its protein is CASSPIWNEQFF.

The gene calls are TRBV29-1 and TRBJ2-7; 8 bases line up with TRBD1. With 0 bases clipped from V and 3 bases from J, the junction kept 4 bases outside the gene matches. The germline V gene encodes CDR1 SQVTM and CDR2 ANQGSEA. This CDR3 has 14 amino acids. CDR3 loop: CSVEEGQGIYEQYF. The CDR3 DNA sequence: TGCAGCGTTGAAGAAGGACAGGGCATCTACGAGCAGTACTTC.

This chain joins TRBV19 and TRBJ2-2; TRBD1 matches at 8 bases. Germline V lookup: CDR1 LNHDA, CDR2 SQIVND (reference sequence). The CDR3 is 16 residues long. The J segment lost 1 base and the V segment lost 4 bases, leaving 5 bases of the junction unmatched. In DNA form, the CDR3 reads TGTGCCAGTAGTACCCGACAGGGGCAGAACACCGGGGAGCTGTTTTTT. Protein sequence: CASSTRQGQNTGELFF.